Listed below are T cell receptor beta chains from one sample, sequenced in a study of glioma-infiltrating T cells. TCRdb reanalysed the multiplex PCR reads using MiXCR and keeps one entry per CDR3 protein. This table holds some 93,000 distinct CDR3 sequences, about 40% found once. Input material: glioma tissue, nonneoplastic brain tissue, or PBMCs (not recorded which). These TCRs come from a human donor with low-grade glioma or glioblastoma, undergoing nonglioma brain surgery, or in good health (not recorded which). The conserved cysteine and the conserved F or W are not part of the CDR3 here. Each record gives: V gene, J gene, CDR3 protein.

V gene: TRBV7-2; J gene: TRBJ2-3; CDR3 protein: ASSLLSGRTDTQY
V gene: TRBV29-1; J gene: TRBJ2-7; CDR3 protein: SVGRGTYEQY
V gene: TRBV25-1; J gene: TRBJ2-3; CDR3 protein: ASSLGAGGPIGTDTQY
V gene: TRBV28; J gene: TRBJ2-7; CDR3 protein: ASRGLALEGLSEQY
V gene: TRBV20-1; J gene: TRBJ1-2; CDR3 protein: SAPDAYYGYT
V gene: TRBV28; J gene: TRBJ1-1; CDR3 protein: ASSFSTPTEAF
V gene: TRBV15; J gene: TRBJ1-5; CDR3 protein: ATSRDQGGNQPQH
V gene: TRBV7-9; J gene: TRBJ1-5; CDR3 protein: ASSLGFPNHPQH
V gene: TRBV19; J gene: TRBJ1-3; CDR3 protein: ASAAGGSGGNTIY
V gene: TRBV5-6; J gene: TRBJ1-6; CDR3 protein: DSSLSHNYNSPLH
V gene: TRBV4-2; J gene: TRBJ2-1; CDR3 protein: ASSQQSGSYNEQF
V gene: TRBV5-6; J gene: TRBJ2-1; CDR3 protein: ASSFTRNNEQF
V gene: TRBV4-1; J gene: TRBJ2-1; CDR3 protein: ASSQDCRDHYEQF
V gene: TRBV10-1; J gene: TRBJ2-7; CDR3 protein: ASSYSSGGINEQY
V gene: TRBV19; J gene: TRBJ1-2; CDR3 protein: ASSTTSTAGGYT
V gene: TRBV25-1; J gene: TRBJ2-5; CDR3 protein: ASSMAGGPETQY
V gene: TRBV24-1; J gene: TRBJ2-4; CDR3 protein: ATNDTRERGDIQN
V gene: TRBV7-8; J gene: TRBJ1-2; CDR3 protein: ASSPSGAGYGYT
V gene: TRBV6-1; J gene: TRBJ2-7; CDR3 protein: ASSGVAGREQY
V gene: TRBV20-1; J gene: TRBJ2-7; CDR3 protein: SANSGASGGKQC
V gene: TRBV27; J gene: TRBJ2-1; CDR3 protein: VSSFQTPIRDEQF
V gene: TRBV29-1; J gene: TRBJ2-2; CDR3 protein: SVAPVDTGELF
V gene: TRBV29-1; J gene: TRBJ2-1; CDR3 protein: SAPGQAYNEQF
V gene: TRBV6-1; J gene: TRBJ2-1; CDR3 protein: ASSEALSEQF
V gene: TRBV27; J gene: TRBJ1-2; CDR3 protein: ATSHTGGHYGYT
V gene: TRBV12-3/TRBV12-4; J gene: TRBJ1-5; CDR3 protein: ASSLPIWANQPQH
V gene: TRBV3-1; J gene: TRBJ1-5; CDR3 protein: ASSVKSNQPQH
V gene: TRBV28; J gene: TRBJ1-2; CDR3 protein: ASASDRANYGYT